Below, one TCR beta chain is given with its context. This CDR3 is built from 14 residues. V was trimmed by 4 bases and J by 2 bases, leaving 12 bases between them. Germline V gene data show CDR1 as SGHTS and CDR2 as YDEGEE. Produced via immunoSEQ multiplex PCR; TCRdb's table is partial and in-frame only. This table holds 110,000 or so clones, about four fifths found once. This sample was taken from a study of blood T cell repertoires in COVID-19. As for the study in general: Acute and convalescent COVID-19 specimens originated in the United States, Italy and Spain. In each case, the material was cDNA or gDNA derived from T cells, B-cell-depleted T cells, or PBMCs.

V usage is TRBV5-8 and J usage is TRBJ2-5, with D possibly TRBD2 on 6 matching bases. The sequencing sample was made of peripheral blood. This TCR came from a woman between 40 and 50 years old with acute or convalescent COVID-19. The CDR3 spells CASSPAGQQETQYF. CDR3 bases: TGTGCCAGCAGCCCGGCGGGGCAGCAAGAGACCCAGTACTTC.